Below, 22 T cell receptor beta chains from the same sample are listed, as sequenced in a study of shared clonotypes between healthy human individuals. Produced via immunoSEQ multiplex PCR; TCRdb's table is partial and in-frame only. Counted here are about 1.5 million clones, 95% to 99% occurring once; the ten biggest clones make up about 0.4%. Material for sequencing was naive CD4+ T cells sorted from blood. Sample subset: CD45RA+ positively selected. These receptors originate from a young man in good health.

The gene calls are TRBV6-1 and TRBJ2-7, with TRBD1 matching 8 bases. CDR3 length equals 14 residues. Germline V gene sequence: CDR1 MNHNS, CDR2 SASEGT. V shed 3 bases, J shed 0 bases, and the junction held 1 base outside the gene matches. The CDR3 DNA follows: TGTGCCAGCAGTGAGACAGGGGCCTCCTACGAGCAGTACTTC. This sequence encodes CASSETGASYEQYF.

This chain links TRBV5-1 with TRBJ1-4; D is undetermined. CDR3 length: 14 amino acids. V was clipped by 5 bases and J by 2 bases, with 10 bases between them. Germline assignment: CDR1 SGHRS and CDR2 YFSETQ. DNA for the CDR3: TGCGCCAGCAGGCCTGAGAGGACTAATGAAAAACTGTTTTTT. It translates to CASRPERTNEKLFF.

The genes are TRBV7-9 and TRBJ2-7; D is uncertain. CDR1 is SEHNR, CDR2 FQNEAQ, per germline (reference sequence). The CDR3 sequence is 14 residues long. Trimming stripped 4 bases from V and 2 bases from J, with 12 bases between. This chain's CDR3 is CASSSLGGAYEQYF. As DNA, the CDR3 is TGTGCCAGCAGCTCCCTGGGCGGAGCCTACGAGCAGTACTTC.

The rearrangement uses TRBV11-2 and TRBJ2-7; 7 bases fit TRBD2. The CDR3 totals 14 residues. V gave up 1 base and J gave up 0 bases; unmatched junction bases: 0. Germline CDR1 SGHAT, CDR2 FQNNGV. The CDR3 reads CASSLGEGSYEQYF. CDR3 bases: TGTGCCAGCAGCTTAGGGGAGGGCTCCTACGAGCAGTACTTC.

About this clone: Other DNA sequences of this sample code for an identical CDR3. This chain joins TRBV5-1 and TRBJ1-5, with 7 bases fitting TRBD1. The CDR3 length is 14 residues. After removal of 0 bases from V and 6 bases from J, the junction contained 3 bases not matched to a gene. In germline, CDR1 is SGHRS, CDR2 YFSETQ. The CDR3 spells CASSLEGAGQPQHF. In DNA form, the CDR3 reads TGCGCCAGCAGCTTGGAGGGGGCGGGTCAGCCCCAGCATTTT.

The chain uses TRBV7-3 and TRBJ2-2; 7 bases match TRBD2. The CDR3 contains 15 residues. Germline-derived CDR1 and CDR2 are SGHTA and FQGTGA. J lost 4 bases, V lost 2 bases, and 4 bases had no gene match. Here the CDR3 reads CASSLGTMGTGELFF. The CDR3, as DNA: TGTGCCAGCAGCTTAGGGACTATGGGCACCGGGGAGCTGTTTTTT.

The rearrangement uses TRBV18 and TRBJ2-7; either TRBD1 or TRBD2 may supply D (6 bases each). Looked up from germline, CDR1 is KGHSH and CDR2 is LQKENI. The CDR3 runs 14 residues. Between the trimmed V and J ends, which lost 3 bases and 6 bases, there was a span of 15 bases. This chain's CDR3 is CASSPLSGAGEQYF. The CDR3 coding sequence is TGTGCCAGCTCACCCCTTTCGGGGGCAGGCGAGCAGTACTTC.

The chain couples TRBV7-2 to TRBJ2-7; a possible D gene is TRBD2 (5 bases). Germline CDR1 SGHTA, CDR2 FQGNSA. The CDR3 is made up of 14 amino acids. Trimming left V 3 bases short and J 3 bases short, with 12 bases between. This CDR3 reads CASSLLADFYEQYF. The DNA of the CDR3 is TGTGCCAGCAGCTTGTTGGCGGACTTCTACGAGCAGTACTTC. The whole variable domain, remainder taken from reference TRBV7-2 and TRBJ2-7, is GAGVSQSPSNKVTEKGKDVELRCDPISGHTALYWYRQSLGQGLEFLIYFQGNSAPDKSGLPSDRFSAERTGGSVSTLTIQRTQQEDSAVYLCASSLLADFYEQYFGPGTRLTVT.

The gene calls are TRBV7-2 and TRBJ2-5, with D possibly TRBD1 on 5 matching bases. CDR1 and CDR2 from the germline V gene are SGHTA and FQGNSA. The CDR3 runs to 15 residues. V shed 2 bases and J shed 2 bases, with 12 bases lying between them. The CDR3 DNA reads TGTGCCAGCAGCTTAATGCTGGGGCAACAAGAGACCCAGTACTTC. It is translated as CASSLMLGQQETQYF.

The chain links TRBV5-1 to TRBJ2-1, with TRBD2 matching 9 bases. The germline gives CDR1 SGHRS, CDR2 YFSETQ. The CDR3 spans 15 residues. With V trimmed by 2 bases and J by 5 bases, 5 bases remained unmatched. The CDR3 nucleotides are TGCGCCAGCAGCTTTCTGGGGACTAGCCACAATGAGCAGTTCTTC. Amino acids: CASSFLGTSHNEQFF. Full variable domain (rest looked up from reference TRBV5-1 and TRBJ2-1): KAGVTQTPRYLIKTRGQQVTLSCSPISGHRSVSWYQQTPGQGLQFLFEYFSETQRNKGNFPGRFSGRQFSNSRSEMNVSTLELGDSALYLCASSFLGTSHNEQFFGPGTRLTVL.

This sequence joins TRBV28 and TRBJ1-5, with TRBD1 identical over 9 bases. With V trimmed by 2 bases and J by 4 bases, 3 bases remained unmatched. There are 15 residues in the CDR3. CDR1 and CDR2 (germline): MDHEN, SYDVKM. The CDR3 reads CASSLRTGVNQPQHF. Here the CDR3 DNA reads TGTGCCAGCAGTTTAAGGACAGGGGTAAATCAGCCCCAGCATTTT. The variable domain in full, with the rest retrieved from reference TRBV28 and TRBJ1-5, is DVKVTQSSRYLVKRTGEKVFLECVQDMDHENMFWYRQDPGLGLRLIYFSYDVKMKEKGDIPEGYSVSREKKERFSLILESASTNQTSMYLCASSLRTGVNQPQHFGDGTRLSIL.

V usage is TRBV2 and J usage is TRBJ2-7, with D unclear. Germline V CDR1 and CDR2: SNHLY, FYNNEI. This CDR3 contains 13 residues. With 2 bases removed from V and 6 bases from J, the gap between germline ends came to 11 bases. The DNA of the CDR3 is TGTGCCAGCAGTGAAATACCCCTTGTCGAGCAGTACTTC. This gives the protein CASSEIPLVEQYF.

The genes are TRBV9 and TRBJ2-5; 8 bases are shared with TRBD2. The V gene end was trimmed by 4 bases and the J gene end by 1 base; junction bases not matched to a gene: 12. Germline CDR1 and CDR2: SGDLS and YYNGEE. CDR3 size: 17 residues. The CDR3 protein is CASSPDILAGRQETQYF. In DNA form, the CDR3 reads TGTGCCAGCAGCCCAGACATTTTAGCGGGGCGCCAAGAGACCCAGTACTTC.

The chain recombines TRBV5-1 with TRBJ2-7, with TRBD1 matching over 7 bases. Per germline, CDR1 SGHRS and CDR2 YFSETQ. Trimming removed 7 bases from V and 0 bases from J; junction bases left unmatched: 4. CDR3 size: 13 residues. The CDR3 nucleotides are TGCGCCAGCGGACGGGACAGCTCCTACGAGCAGTACTTC. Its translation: CASGRDSSYEQYF.

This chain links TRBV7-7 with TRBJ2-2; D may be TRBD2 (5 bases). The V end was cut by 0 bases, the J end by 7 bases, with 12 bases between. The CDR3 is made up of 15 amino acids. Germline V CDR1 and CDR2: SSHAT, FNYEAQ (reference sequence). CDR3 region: CASSLAAGKYGELFF. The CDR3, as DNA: TGTGCCAGCAGCTTAGCGGCCGGGAAGTACGGGGAGCTGTTTTTT.

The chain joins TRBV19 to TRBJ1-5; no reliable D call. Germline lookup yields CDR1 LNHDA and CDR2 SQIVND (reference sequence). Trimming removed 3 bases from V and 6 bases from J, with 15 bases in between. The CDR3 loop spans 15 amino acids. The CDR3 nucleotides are TGTGCCAGTAGTATCTCGGGGATCTACGGTCAGCCCCAGCATTTT. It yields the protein CASSISGIYGQPQHF. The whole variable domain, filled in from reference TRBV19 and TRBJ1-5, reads DGGITQSPKYLFRKEGQNVTLSCEQNLNHDAMYWYRQDPGQGLRLIYYSQIVNDFQKGDIAEGYSVSREKKESFPLTVTSAQKNPTAFYLCASSISGIYGQPQHFGDGTRLSIL.

The CDR3 here is CASSDRLGPLNTEAFF. For the CDR3, the DNA is TGCGCCAGCAGTGATAGGTTGGGACCGCTGAACACTGAAGCTTTCTTT. This chain links TRBV10-2 with TRBJ1-1, with a tentative D call TRBD1 (5 bases). CDR1 is WSHSY, CDR2 SAAADI, per germline. The ends were cut back, 3 bases at V and 0 bases at J, with 14 bases in the middle. This CDR3 comprises 16 residues.

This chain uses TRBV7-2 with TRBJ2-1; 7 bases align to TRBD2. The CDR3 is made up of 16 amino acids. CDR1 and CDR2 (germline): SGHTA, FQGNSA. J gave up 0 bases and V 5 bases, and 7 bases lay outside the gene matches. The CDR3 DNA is TGTGCCAGCAGCCGTACTAGCGCGAGCTCCTACAATGAGCAGTTCTTC. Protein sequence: CASSRTSASSYNEQFF.

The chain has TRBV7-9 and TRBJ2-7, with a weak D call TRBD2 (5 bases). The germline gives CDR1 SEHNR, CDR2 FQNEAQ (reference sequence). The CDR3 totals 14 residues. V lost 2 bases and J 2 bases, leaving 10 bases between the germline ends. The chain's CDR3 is CASSLSGSPYEQYF. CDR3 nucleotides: TGTGCCAGCAGCTTATCGGGGAGTCCCTACGAGCAGTACTTC.

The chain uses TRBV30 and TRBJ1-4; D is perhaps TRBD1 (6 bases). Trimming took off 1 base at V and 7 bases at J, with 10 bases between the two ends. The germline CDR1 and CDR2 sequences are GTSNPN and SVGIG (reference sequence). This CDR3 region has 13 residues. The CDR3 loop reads CAWSEGRGEKLFF. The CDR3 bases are TGTGCCTGGAGTGAAGGCAGGGGTGAAAAACTGTTTTTT.

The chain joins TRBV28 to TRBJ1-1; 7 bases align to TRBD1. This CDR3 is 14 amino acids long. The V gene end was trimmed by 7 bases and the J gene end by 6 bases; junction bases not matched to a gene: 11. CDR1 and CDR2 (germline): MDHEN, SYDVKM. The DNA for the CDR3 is TGTGCCAGCACCATAGGTCAGGGGGGGTCTGAAGCTTTCTTT. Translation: CASTIGQGGSEAFF.

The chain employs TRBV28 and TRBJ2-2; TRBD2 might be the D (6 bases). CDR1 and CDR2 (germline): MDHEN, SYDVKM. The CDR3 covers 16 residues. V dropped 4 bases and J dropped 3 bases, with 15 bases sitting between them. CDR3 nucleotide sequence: TGTGCCAGCAGTTCCGCCACTAGCCTCCACACCGGGGAGCTGTTTTTT. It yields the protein CASSSATSLHTGELFF. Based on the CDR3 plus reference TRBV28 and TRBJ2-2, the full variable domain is DVKVTQSSRYLVKRTGEKVFLECVQDMDHENMFWYRQDPGLGLRLIYFSYDVKMKEKGDIPEGYSVSREKKERFSLILESASTNQTSMYLCASSSATSLHTGELFFGEGSRLTVL.